This T cell receptor (beta chain) was sequenced for a study of early T cells in non-severe SARS-CoV-2 infection. The V and J ends lost 4 bases and 4 bases respectively, with 17 bases between them. This CDR3 spans 15 amino acids. CDR1 and CDR2 from the germline V gene are ENHRY and SYGVKD. Each single cDNA molecule received a unique molecular identifier. TCRdb used MiXCR to reprocess the 5' RACE reads, holding one entry per CDR3 protein. The sample has more than 30,000 distinct CDR3 sequences, roughly 7.1% seen once. This clonotype was observed at least ten times. The sequence was collected from an adult who was a healthcare worker with PCR-confirmed SARS-CoV-2 infection or an uninfected control (not recorded which). This specimen consisted of whole blood, obtained at baseline. This sequence joins TRBV10-3 and TRBJ2-7; TRBD1 is a possible D gene (6 bases). CDR3 loop: CAISGGTRNNYEQYF. Here the CDR3 DNA reads TGTGCCATCAGTGGGGGGACACGGAACAATTACGAGCAGTACTTC.